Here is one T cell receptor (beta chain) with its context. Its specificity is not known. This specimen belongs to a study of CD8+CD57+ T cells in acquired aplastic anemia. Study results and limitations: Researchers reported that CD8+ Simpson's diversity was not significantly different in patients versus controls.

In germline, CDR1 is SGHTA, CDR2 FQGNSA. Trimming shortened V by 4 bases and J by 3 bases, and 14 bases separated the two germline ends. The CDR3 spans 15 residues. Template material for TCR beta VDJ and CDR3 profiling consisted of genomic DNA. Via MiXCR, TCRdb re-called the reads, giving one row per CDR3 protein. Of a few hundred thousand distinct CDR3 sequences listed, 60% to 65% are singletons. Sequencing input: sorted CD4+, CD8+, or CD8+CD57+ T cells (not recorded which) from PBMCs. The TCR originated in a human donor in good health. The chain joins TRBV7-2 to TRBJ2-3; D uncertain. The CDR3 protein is CASSSSLNPTDTQYF. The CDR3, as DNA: TGTGCCAGCAGCTCAAGTCTCAACCCTACAGATACGCAGTATTTT.